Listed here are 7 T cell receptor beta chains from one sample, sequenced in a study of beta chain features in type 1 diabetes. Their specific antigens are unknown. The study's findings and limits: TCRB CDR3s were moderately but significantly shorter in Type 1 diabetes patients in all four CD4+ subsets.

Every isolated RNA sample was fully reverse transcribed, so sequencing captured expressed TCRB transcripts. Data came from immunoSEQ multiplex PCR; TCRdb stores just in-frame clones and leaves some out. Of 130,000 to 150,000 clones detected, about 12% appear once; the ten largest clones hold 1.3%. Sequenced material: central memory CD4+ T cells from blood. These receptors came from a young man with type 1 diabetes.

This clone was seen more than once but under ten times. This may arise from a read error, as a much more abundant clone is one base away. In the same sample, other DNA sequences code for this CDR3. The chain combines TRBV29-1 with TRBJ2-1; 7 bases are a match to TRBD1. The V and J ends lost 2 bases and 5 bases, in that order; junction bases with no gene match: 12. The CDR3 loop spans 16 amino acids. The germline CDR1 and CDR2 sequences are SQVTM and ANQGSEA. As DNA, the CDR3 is TGCAGCGTTGAAAGGGGGCTCCGGGCCCTCGACAATGAGCAGTTCTTC. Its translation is CSVERGLRALDNEQFF.

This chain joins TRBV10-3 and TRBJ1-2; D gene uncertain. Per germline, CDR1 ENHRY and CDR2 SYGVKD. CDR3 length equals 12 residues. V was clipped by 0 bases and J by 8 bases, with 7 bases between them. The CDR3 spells CAISESVGGYTF. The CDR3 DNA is TGTGCCATCAGTGAGTCGGTGGGAGGCTACACCTTC.

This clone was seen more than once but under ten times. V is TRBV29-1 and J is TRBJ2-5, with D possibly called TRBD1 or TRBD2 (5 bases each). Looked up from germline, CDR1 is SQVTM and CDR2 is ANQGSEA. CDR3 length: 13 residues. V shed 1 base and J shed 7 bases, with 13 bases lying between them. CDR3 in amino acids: CSVEGSAGRTQYF. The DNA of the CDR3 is TGCAGCGTTGAAGGGTCGGCAGGGAGGACCCAGTACTTC.

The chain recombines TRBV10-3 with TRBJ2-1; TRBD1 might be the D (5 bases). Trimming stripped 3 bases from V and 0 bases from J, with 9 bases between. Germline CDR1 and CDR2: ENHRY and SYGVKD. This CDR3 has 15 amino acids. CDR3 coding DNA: TGTGCCATCAGTGAACAGGCCGGCTCCTACAATGAGCAGTTCTTC. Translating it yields CAISEQAGSYNEQFF.

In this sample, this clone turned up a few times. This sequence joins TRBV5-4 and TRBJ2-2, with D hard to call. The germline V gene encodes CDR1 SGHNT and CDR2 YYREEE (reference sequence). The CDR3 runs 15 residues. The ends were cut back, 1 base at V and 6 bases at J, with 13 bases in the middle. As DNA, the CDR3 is TGTGCCAGCAGCTTGTGGTCTGGGCTGGCCGGGGAGCTGTTTTTT. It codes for CASSLWSGLAGELFF.

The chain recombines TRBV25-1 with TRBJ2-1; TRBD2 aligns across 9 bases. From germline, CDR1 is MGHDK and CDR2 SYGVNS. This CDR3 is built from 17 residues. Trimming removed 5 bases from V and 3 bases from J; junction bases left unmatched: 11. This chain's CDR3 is CASSTTGLAGRYNEQFF. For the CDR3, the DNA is TGTGCCAGCAGTACTACGGGGCTAGCGGGGCGCTACAATGAGCAGTTCTTC. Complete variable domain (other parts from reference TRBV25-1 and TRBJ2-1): EADIYQTPRYLVIGTGKKITLECSQTMGHDKMYWYQQDPGMELHLIHYSYGVNSTEKGDLSSESTVSRIRTEHFPLTLESARPSHTSQYLCASSTTGLAGRYNEQFFGPGTRLTVL.

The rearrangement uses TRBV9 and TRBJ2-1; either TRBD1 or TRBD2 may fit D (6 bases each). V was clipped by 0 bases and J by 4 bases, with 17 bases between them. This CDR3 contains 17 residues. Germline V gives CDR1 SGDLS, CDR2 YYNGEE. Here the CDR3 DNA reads TGTGCCAGCAGCGTAGCCGGGGGCGGGGCGTCTTACAATGAGCAGTTCTTC. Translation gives CASSVAGGGASYNEQFF. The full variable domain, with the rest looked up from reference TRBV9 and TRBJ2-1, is DSGVTQTPKHLITATGQRVTLRCSPRSGDLSVYWYQQSLDQGLQFLIQYYNGEERAKGNILERFSAQQFPDLHSELNLSSLELGDSALYFCASSVAGGGASYNEQFFGPGTRLTVL.